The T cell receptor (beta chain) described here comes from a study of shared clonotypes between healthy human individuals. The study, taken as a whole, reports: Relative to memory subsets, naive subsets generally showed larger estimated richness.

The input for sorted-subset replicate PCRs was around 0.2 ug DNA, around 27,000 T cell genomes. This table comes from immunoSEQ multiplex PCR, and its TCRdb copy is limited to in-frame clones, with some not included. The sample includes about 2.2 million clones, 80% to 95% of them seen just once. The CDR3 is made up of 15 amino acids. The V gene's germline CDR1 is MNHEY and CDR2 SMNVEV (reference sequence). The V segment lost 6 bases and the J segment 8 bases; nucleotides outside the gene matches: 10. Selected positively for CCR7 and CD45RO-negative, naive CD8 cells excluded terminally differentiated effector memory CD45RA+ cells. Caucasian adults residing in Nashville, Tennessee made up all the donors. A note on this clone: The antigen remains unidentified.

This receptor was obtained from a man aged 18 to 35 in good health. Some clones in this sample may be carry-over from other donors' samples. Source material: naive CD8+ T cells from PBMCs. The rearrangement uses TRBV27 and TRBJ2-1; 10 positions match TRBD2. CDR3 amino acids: CASSGLAVSLDEQFF. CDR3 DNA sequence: TGTGCCAGCAGCGGACTAGCGGTATCTTTGGATGAGCAGTTCTTC.